This TCR beta chain is from a study of technical replicates of blood from several donors. Clones were sequenced by immunoSEQ multiplex PCR, and TCRdb holds only the in-frame ones, with some missing. The table has more than 65,000 clones, nearly 97% seen once. V gave up 1 base and J gave up 5 bases, with 17 bases separating them. From germline, CDR1 is LNHNV and CDR2 YYDKDF (reference sequence). The CDR3 totals 16 residues. What was sequenced was T cells isolated from PBMCs. This clonotype was obtained from a human donor in good health. The chain employs TRBV15 and TRBJ2-5; tentatively, D is TRBD2 (5 bases). CDR3 protein: CATSRVVRSGGETQYF. In DNA, the CDR3 is TGTGCCACCAGCAGAGTCGTTCGGTCAGGCGGGGAGACCCAGTACTTC. Full variable domain (remainder filled in from reference TRBV15 and TRBJ2-5): DAMVIQNPRYQVTQFGKPVTLSCSQTLNHNVMYWYQQKSSQAPKLLFHYYDKDFNNEADTPDNFQSRRPNTSFCFLDIRSPGLGDTAMYLCATSRVVRSGGETQYFGPGTRLLVL.